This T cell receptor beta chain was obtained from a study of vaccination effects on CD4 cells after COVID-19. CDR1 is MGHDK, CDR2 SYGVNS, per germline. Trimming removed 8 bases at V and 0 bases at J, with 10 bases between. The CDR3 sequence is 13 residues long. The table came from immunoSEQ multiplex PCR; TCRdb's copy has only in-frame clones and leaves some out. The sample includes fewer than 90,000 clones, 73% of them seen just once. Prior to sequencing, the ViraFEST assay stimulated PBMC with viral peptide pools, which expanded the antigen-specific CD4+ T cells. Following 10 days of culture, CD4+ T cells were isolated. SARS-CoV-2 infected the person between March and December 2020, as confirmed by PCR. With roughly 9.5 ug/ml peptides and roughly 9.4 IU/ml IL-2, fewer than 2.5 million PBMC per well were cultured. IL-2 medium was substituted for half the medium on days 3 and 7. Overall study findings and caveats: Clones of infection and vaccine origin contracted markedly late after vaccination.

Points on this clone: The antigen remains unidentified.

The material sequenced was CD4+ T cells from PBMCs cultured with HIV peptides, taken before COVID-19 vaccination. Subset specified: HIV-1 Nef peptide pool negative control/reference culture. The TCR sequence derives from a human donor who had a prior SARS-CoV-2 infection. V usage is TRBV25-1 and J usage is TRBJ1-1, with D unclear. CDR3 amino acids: CASGGSMNTEAFF. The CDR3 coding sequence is TGTGCCAGCGGAGGGAGTATGAACACTGAAGCTTTCTTT.